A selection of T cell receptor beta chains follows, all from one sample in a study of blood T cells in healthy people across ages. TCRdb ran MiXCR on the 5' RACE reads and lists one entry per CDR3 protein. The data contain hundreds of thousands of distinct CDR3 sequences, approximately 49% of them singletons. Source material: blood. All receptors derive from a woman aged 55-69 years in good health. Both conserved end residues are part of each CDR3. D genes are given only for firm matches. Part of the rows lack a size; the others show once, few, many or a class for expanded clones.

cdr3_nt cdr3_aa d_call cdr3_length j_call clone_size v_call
TGTGCCAGCAGTCCCATTCAGGAGGTGGCTGAGCAGTACTTC CASSPIQEVAEQYF NA 14 TRBJ2-7 NA TRBV27
TGTGCCAGCAGCGTAGGGGGGCGGGAGCCCTTGGAGACCCAGTACTTC CASSVGGREPLETQYF NA 16 TRBJ2-5 NA TRBV9
TGTGCCACCAGTGACCCGGGACAGGGGCGAGAGACCCAGTACTTC CATSDPGQGRETQYF TRBD1 15 TRBJ2-5 few TRBV24-1
TGTGCCAGCAGTTCCACTACTAGCACAGATACGCAGTATTTT CASSSTTSTDTQYF NA 14 TRBJ2-3 few TRBV28
TGTGCCATCTTAGTCCCTCCCAATGAGCAGTACTTC CAILVPPNEQYF NA 12 TRBJ2-5 NA TRBV10-3
TGTGCCATCAGTGAGGGCGACAGAAACTCCTACGAGCAGTACTTC CAISEGDRNSYEQYF NA 15 TRBJ2-7 NA TRBV10-3
TGCGCCAGCAGCCTTTCAGGGAGTAGGGGCCAAGAGACCCAGTACTTC CASSLSGSRGQETQYF NA 16 TRBJ2-5 NA TRBV5-1
TGTGCCAGCAGTATCCGGACTAGCGGGGGAGGGCAGTTCTTC CASSIRTSGGGQFF TRBD2 14 TRBJ2-1 few TRBV27
TGTGCCACCACGAGGGGACAGGGGTATAACTATGGCTACACCTTC CATTRGQGYNYGYTF TRBD1 15 TRBJ1-2 NA TRBV6-1
TGCAGTGCTAGTAGAACTAGCGGGAGGAGGAGCTCCTACGAGCAGTACTTC CSASRTSGRRSSYEQYF TRBD2 17 TRBJ2-7 few TRBV20-1
TGTGCCAGCAGCTTAGAATCTACGCAGTATTTT CASSLESTQYF NA 11 TRBJ2-3 NA TRBV11-2
TGCAGTGCTCCTGACCCCACAGATACGCAGTATTTT CSAPDPTDTQYF NA 12 TRBJ2-3 NA TRBV20-1
TGTGCCAGCAACCATAAGAACGAGCAGTACTTC CASNHKNEQYF NA 11 TRBJ2-7 NA TRBV3-1
TGTGCCAGCAGCCATACCTCACACTCCGTCTCCTACAATGAGCAGTTCTTC CASSHTSHSVSYNEQFF NA 17 TRBJ2-1 NA TRBV4-2
TGTGCCAGCAGTTTAACCTCAGGGGGCGGTCAAGAGACCCAGTACTTC CASSLTSGGGQETQYF TRBD1 16 TRBJ2-5 NA TRBV12-3/TRBV12-4
TGCAGCGTTGGCACCCAGGGCTATGAGCAGTACTTC CSVGTQGYEQYF NA 12 TRBJ2-5 NA TRBV29-1
TGCAGCGTTGACGGACTAGCGCCTAGCACAGATACGCAGTATTTT CSVDGLAPSTDTQYF TRBD2 15 TRBJ2-3 few TRBV29-1
TGTGCCTGGAGTGTGGGGACAGGTCGTGAAAAACTGTTTTTT CAWSVGTGREKLFF TRBD1 14 TRBJ1-4 NA TRBV30
TGTGCCTGGAGTATCGGGGGAGCTAGCCAAAACATTCAGTACTTC CAWSIGGASQNIQYF NA 15 TRBJ2-4 few TRBV30
TGTGCCAGGACAGAGGGGACCCAAGAGACCCAGTACTTC CARTEGTQETQYF NA 13 TRBJ2-5 NA TRBV2
TGTGCCACCAGCAGACAGCCCTACAACCAAGAGACCCAGTACTTC CATSRQPYNQETQYF NA 15 TRBJ2-5 NA TRBV15
TGCGCCAGCAGCCAAGGGGCAGTAGACACAGATACGCAGTATTTT CASSQGAVDTDTQYF NA 15 TRBJ2-3 NA TRBV4-3
TGCAGTGCTAGCCACCTAGCGGGGATCAATGAGCAGTTCTTC CSASHLAGINEQFF TRBD2 14 TRBJ2-1 NA TRBV20-1
TGCGCCAGCAGCTTGACAGGGGCATCGATTAACACTGAAGCTTTCTTT CASSLTGASINTEAFF TRBD1 16 TRBJ1-1 NA TRBV5-1
TGCAGTGCTAATGAGCGAACCGGGGAGCTGTTTTTT CSANERTGELFF NA 12 TRBJ2-2 NA TRBV20-1